The 11 T cell receptor beta chains listed next were all sequenced from one sample in a study of graft-versus-host responses after intestinal transplantation. Method: immunoSEQ multiplex PCR; TCRdb's copy keeps in-frame clones and lacks some. The sample yields 100,000 to 140,000 clones, approximately 88% seen once. Their specific antigens are unknown. Source: unstimulated CD4+ T cells sorted from spleen or lymph node cells, taken before transplant. Receptor source: a human donor who was the organ donor for an intestinal transplant.

For this clone: The junction departs from germline at one end; a sequencing error may be responsible. The rearrangement joins TRBV5-1 to TRBJ2-4; TRBD1 matches 8 bases. The V gene's germline CDR1 is SGHRS and CDR2 YFSETQ. CDR3 length: 15 amino acids. CDR3 loop: CVSSLDRATKNIQYF. CDR3 DNA: TGCGTCAGCAGTCTGGACAGGGCAACCAAAAACATTCAGTACTTC. The complete variable domain, with remaining parts taken from reference TRBV5-1 and TRBJ2-4, reads KAGVTQTPRYLIKTRGQQVTLSCSPISGHRSVSWYQQTPGQGLQFLFEYFSETQRNKGNFPGRFSGRQFSNSRSEMNVSTLELGDSALYLCVSSLDRATKNIQYFGAGTRLSVL.

The table lists this clone with a count of one. V and J are TRBV5-1 and TRBJ2-3; D may match TRBD1 or TRBD2 (5 bases each). The germline V gene has CDR1 SGHRS and CDR2 YFSETQ. V was shortened by 0 bases and J by 5 bases, with 10 bases between the two germline ends. The CDR3 runs to 14 residues. The CDR3 DNA sequence: TGCGCCAGCAGCTTGGGGGGACCTAAAGATACGCAGTATTTT. It translates to CASSLGGPKDTQYF.

Remarks on this clone: The junction and the germline gene differ at one end; a read error may be behind it. This chain connects TRBV7-9 to TRBJ1-2, with D perhaps matching TRBD1 (6 bases). The CDR3 is 13 residues long. Germline CDR1 reads SEHNR; CDR2 reads FQNEAQ (reference sequence). Here the CDR3 reads CASSPPGDYGYTF. CDR3 DNA: TGTGCCAGCAGCCCCCCAGGGGACTACGGCTACACCTTC.

The chain uses TRBV18 and TRBJ2-7; no clear D gene. The CDR3 contains 14 residues. Trimming shortened V by 2 bases and J by 3 bases, and 11 bases separated the two germline ends. Germline loops: CDR1 KGHSH, CDR2 LQKENI. The CDR3 loop is CASSPALGYYEQYF. CDR3 DNA: TGTGCCAGCTCACCAGCGTTAGGGTACTACGAGCAGTACTTC.

The rearrangement links TRBV4-1 to TRBJ1-4, with TRBD1 as a possible D gene (5 bases). Germline assignment: CDR1 MGHRA and CDR2 YSYEKL. V lost 0 bases, J lost 7 bases, and 9 bases lay in between. The CDR3 consists of 14 residues. The CDR3 sequence is CASSQERGGEKLFF. The CDR3 DNA reads TGCGCCAGCAGCCAAGAACGGGGGGGTGAAAAACTGTTTTTT.

Here the CDR3 DNA reads TGTGTCAGAAGGCCGACAGGATCCTACGAGCAGTACTTC. This sequence encodes CVRRPTGSYEQYF. The chain couples TRBV7-5 to TRBJ2-7; the table's D call, TRBD1, has no DNA check behind it. TRBV7-5 is a pseudogene segment. This CDR3 contains 13 residues.

The CDR3 region has the DNA TGTGCCAGTAGTAACCAGGACTCCCTCTCTGGAAACACCATATATTTT. Its protein product is CASSNQDSLSGNTIYF. This chain joins TRBV19 and TRBJ1-3, with no clear D. This CDR3 has 16 residues. Trimming stripped 4 bases from V and 0 bases from J, with 13 bases between. Germline V gives CDR1 LNHDA, CDR2 SQIVND (reference sequence).

V usage is TRBV28 and J usage is TRBJ1-3, with 7 bases lining up with TRBD1. CDR3 length: 16 amino acids. The germline V gene has CDR1 MDHEN and CDR2 SYDVKM. V trimming: 3 bases; J trimming: 0 bases; junction bases outside the gene matches: 5. The CDR3 spells CASSFWRDSSGNTIYF. The CDR3 DNA follows: TGTGCCAGCAGTTTTTGGCGGGACAGCTCTGGAAACACCATATATTTT.

The V call is TRBV19, the J call TRBJ1-6; TRBD1 is a possible D gene (6 bases). The CDR3 extends over 13 amino acids. The V and J ends lost 10 bases and 6 bases respectively, with 13 bases between them. Germline V gene sequence: CDR1 LNHDA, CDR2 SQIVND (reference sequence). The CDR3: CAIDGGGNSPLHF. Here the CDR3 DNA reads TGTGCCATAGACGGAGGGGGTAATTCACCCCTCCACTTT.

V usage is TRBV7-2 and J usage is TRBJ2-7, with TRBD2 matching 9 bases. Trimming at V came to 4 bases and at J to 3 bases, leaving 4 bases not matched to a gene. Per the germline V gene, CDR1 is SGHTA and CDR2 is FQGNSA. The CDR3 consists of 14 residues. For the CDR3, the DNA is TGTGCCAGCAGCTCCCGTAGCGGGGGCTACGAGCAGTACTTC. The encoded protein is CASSSRSGGYEQYF.

V is TRBV7-9 and J is TRBJ1-2, with 7 bases lining up with TRBD1. CDR1 is SEHNR, CDR2 FQNEAQ, per germline (reference sequence). The V gene end was trimmed by 4 bases and the J gene end by 4 bases; junction bases not matched to a gene: 9. This CDR3 has 15 residues. The DNA of the CDR3 is TGTGCCAGCAGCTCCCGGGACAGCTCCTTCTATGGCTACACCTTC. Translated: CASSSRDSSFYGYTF.